Presented here are 3 T cell receptor beta chains from one specimen sequenced in a study of cytomegalovirus exposure and HLA in healthy donors. PCR amplification relied on 60 Vbeta primers (plus 13 Jbeta primers). Assay used: immunoSEQ multiplex PCR; TCRdb lists only in-frame clones, some missing. Its table lists 130,000 to 150,000 clones. The sequencing sample was made of PBMCs. All receptors come from a male donor in good health and CMV-seronegative.

With respect to this clone: One end of the junction varies from germline; a read error may be responsible. V is TRBV18 and J is TRBJ1-5; possibly TRBD1 for D (6 bases). Germline lookup yields CDR1 KGHSH and CDR2 LQKENI. The CDR3 sequence is 18 residues long. This CDR3 reads CASSPRGQGDYSNQPQHF. The CDR3 DNA follows: TGTGCCAGCTCCCCACGGGGGCAGGGTGATTATAGCAATCAGCCCCAGCATTTT.

This rearrangement joins TRBV30 to TRBJ2-7; TRBD2 agrees at 13 bases. The CDR3 runs to 17 residues. The trim removed 5 bases at V and 0 bases at J, leaving 10 bases unmatched. Germline V gene lookup returns CDR1 GTSNPN and CDR2 SVGIG (reference sequence). CDR3 protein: CAWGIRGTSGISYEQYF. The CDR3 region has the DNA TGTGCCTGGGGGATCCGAGGGACTAGCGGGATCTCCTACGAGCAGTACTTC.

About this clone: Other DNA sequences in this specimen translate into the identical CDR3. The chain couples TRBV29-1 to TRBJ2-3; a possible D gene is TRBD1 (5 bases). Germline loops: CDR1 SQVTM, CDR2 ANQGSEA. The CDR3 has 14 residues. Trimming pared 7 bases from V and 3 bases from J, leaving 17 bases between. CDR3 protein: CSAGQGITTDTQYF. As DNA, the CDR3 is TGCAGCGCTGGGCAGGGAATCACTACAGATACGCAGTATTTT.